This T cell receptor (beta chain) was recovered during a study of cytomegalovirus exposure and HLA in healthy donors. This clone was recorded a few times. Germline V CDR1 and CDR2: MNHNS, SASEGT. Trimming removed 7 bases at V and 4 bases at J, with 11 bases between. The CDR3 runs to 13 residues. Use of 60 Vbeta and 13 Jbeta primers characterized the PCR. The repertoire was sequenced with immunoSEQ multiplex PCR; TCRdb's copy has only in-frame clones and lacks some. The table lists over 30,000 clones, roughly 88% of them singletons. The sequenced sample was PBMCs. The rearrangement links TRBV6-1 to TRBJ2-1; D might be TRBD2 (5 bases). This sequence was found in a woman younger than 30 in good health and CMV-seronegative. The CDR3 nucleotides are TGTGCCAGCACCGACGGGGTATACAATGAGCAGTTCTTC. This translates into CASTDGVYNEQFF.